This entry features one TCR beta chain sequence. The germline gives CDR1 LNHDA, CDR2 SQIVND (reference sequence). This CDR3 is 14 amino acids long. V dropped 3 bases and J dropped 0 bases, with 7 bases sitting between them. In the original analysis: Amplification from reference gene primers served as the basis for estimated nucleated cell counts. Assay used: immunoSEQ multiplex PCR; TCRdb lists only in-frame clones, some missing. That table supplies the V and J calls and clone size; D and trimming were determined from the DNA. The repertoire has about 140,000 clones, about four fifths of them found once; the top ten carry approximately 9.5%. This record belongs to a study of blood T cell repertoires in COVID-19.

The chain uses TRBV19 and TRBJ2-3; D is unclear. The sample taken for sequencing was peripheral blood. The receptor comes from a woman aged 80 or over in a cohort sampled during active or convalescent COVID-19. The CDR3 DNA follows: TGTGCCAGTAGTATCACAGCTAGCACAGATACGCAGTATTTT. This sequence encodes CASSITASTDTQYF.